The 6 T cell receptor beta chains presented below share a single source sample, sequenced in a study of shared clonotypes between healthy human individuals. Clones were read by immunoSEQ multiplex PCR, and TCRdb kept only the in-frame ones, dropping some. The table has about 480,000 clones, about four fifths seen once. Sequencing input: PBMCs. The receptor set was obtained from a woman between 40 and 50 years old in good health. Some clones in this sample may be carry-over from other donors' samples.

CDR3 residues: CASSFDPATNEKLFF. The CDR3 DNA reads TGTGCCAGCAGCTTTGACCCAGCAACTAATGAAAAACTGTTTTTT. J is TRBJ1-4 and V is TRBV5-4, with D hard to call. The CDR3 length is 15 residues. Germline CDR1 and CDR2: SGHNT and YYREEE (reference sequence). V dropped 2 bases and J dropped 0 bases, with 8 bases sitting between them. Using reference TRBV5-4 and TRBJ1-4 for the parts outside the CDR3, the full variable domain is ETGVTQSPTHLIKTRGQQVTLRCSSQSGHNTVSWYQQALGQGPQFIFQYYREEENGRGNFPPRFSGLQFPNYSSELNVNALELDDSALYLCASSFDPATNEKLFFGSGTQLSVL.

CDR3 nucleotides: TGTGCCAGTAGGGGCCCCGGGACAGGGGCCTACGAGCAGTACTTC. Translation gives CASRGPGTGAYEQYF. This chain links TRBV19 with TRBJ2-7, with TRBD1 matching 10 bases. With 6 bases clipped from V and 2 bases from J, the junction kept 7 bases outside the gene matches. CDR1 and CDR2 (germline): LNHDA, SQIVND (reference sequence). The CDR3 contains 15 residues.

The V gene is TRBV27, the J gene TRBJ2-1; D uncertain. V dropped 8 bases and J dropped 0 bases, with 17 bases sitting between them. The CDR3 runs to 16 residues. The germline V gene encodes CDR1 MNHEY and CDR2 SMNVEV (reference sequence). The CDR3 here is CASADSTASSYNEQFF. The CDR3 nucleotides are TGTGCCAGCGCCGACTCCACAGCGAGCTCCTACAATGAGCAGTTCTTC.

The table lists this clone with a count of one. The chain is built from TRBV2 and TRBJ1-2, with D tentatively TRBD1 (6 bases). Germline V gives CDR1 SNHLY, CDR2 FYNNEI. Trimming pared 2 bases from V and 2 bases from J, leaving 9 bases between. This CDR3 has 14 amino acids. CDR3 sequence reads: CASSETGRNYGYTF. Here the CDR3 DNA reads TGTGCCAGCAGTGAAACAGGGAGGAACTATGGCTACACCTTC.

The table lists this clone with a count of one. The genes are TRBV6-4 and TRBJ2-7, with TRBD1 identical over 9 bases. CDR1 MRHNA and CDR2 SNTAGT come from the germline V gene. This CDR3 is built from 14 residues. V was clipped by 8 bases and J by 2 bases; unmatched bases: 7. This chain's CDR3 is CASERDRAPYEQYF. Here the CDR3 DNA reads TGTGCCAGCGAGAGGGACAGGGCGCCCTACGAGCAGTACTTC.

This chain uses TRBV6-1 with TRBJ2-7, with TRBD1 matching 8 bases. Trimming took 7 bases from V and 4 from J; bases not matched to a gene: 9. Germline V gives CDR1 MNHNS, CDR2 SASEGT. The CDR3 sequence is 14 residues long. The chain's CDR3 is CASNPGTGVYEQYF. The CDR3 region has the DNA TGTGCCAGCAATCCCGGGACAGGAGTTTACGAGCAGTACTTC.